These 26 T cell receptor beta chains share one sample of origin, sequenced in a study of T cells in Graves' hyperthyroidism and ophthalmopathy. The source material, RNA transcripts, was used to amplify TCR beta CDR3 regions. Using the HTBI primer set, a first-round RT-PCR was run on the TCR CDR3. From the multiplex PCR reads, TCRdb called clonotypes with MiXCR, one entry per CDR3 protein. The sample yields over 700,000 distinct CDR3 sequences, about 35% seen once. The sequencing sample was made of blood. These receptors were collected from a woman aged 40 to 49 with Graves' hyperthyroidism.

As regards this clonotype: Being one base from a much bigger clone, this may be a read error. The chain combines TRBV7-9 with TRBJ1-1, with 8 positions matching TRBD1. With V trimmed by 0 bases and J by 4 bases, 16 bases remained unmatched. Germline V gives CDR1 SEHNR, CDR2 FQNEAQ (reference sequence). The CDR3 consists of 19 residues. The CDR3 region is CASSLAEGPGGTMSTEAFF. The CDR3 coding sequence is TGTGCCAGCAGCTTAGCGGAGGGTCCAGGGGGCACGATGAGCACTGAAGCTTTCTTT.

This clonotype was observed once. The J gene is TRBJ1-5, the V gene TRBV10-3, with unresolved D. The CDR3 sequence is 15 residues long. Germline V gene sequence: CDR1 ENHRY, CDR2 SYGVKD. Trimming took off 3 bases at V and 0 bases at J, with 9 bases between the two ends. The CDR3 coding sequence is TGTGCCATCAGTGAATATGGTTATAGCAATCAGCCCCAGCATTTT. Protein sequence: CAISEYGYSNQPQHF.

This clonotype was seen many times. The chain recombines TRBV7-9 with TRBJ1-2; D is ambiguous. Germline loops: CDR1 SEHNR, CDR2 FQNEAQ (reference sequence). Trimming cost V 1 base and J 2 bases, with 5 bases left between them. This CDR3 is built from 13 residues. CDR3 DNA: TGTGCCAGCAGCTTAGACGAAAACTATGGCTACACCTTC. This codes for CASSLDENYGYTF.

This clonotype was recorded at least ten times. V is TRBV7-3 and J is TRBJ2-5; 8 nucleotides align to TRBD2. This CDR3 is built from 15 residues. Unmatched junction bases numbered 6, after V lost 2 bases and J lost 4 bases. Germline loops: CDR1 SGHTA, CDR2 FQGTGA. The CDR3 loop is CASSLYSGSGETQYF. In nucleotides, the CDR3 is TGTGCCAGCAGCTTATACAGCGGGAGTGGAGAGACCCAGTACTTC.

As to this clonotype: Sequence at one end of the junction differs from germline and may be a read error. The rearrangement uses TRBV12-3 or TRBV12-4 and TRBJ2-7; tentatively, D is TRBD1 (6 bases). This CDR3 is built from 14 residues. The CDR3 bases are TGTGCCAGCAGGCTCACAGGGACCACCTACGGGCAGTACTTC. Translating gives CASRLTGTTYGQYF.

This clonotype has ten or more counts. V gene TRBV29-1 combines with J gene TRBJ2-5; 7 positions agree with TRBD2. Germline assignment: CDR1 SQVTM and CDR2 ANQGSEA. The CDR3 contains 16 residues. V shed 4 bases, J shed 2 bases, and the junction held 13 bases outside the gene matches. The CDR3 region has the DNA TGCAGCGTTGTCCCTAGAAAAGCGGGGTTACAAGAGACCCAGTACTTC. It yields the protein CSVVPRKAGLQETQYF.

The rearrangement joins TRBV5-5 to TRBJ1-2, with 7 bases lining up with TRBD1. The J segment lost 0 bases and the V segment lost 3 bases, leaving 2 bases of the junction unmatched. The CDR3 has 14 amino acids. Germline CDR1 and CDR2: SGHKS and YYEKEE (reference sequence). CDR3 in DNA: TGTGCCAGCAGCTACAGGGGAGCTAACTATGGCTACACCTTC. Encoded protein: CASSYRGANYGYTF.

This clonotype was seen many times. V gene TRBV5-6 combines with J gene TRBJ1-1; D remains unclear. Trimming removed 2 bases at V and 1 base at J, with 9 bases between. The V gene's germline CDR1 is SGHDT and CDR2 YYEEEE. The CDR3 is 14 residues long. In DNA form, the CDR3 reads TGTGCCAGCAGCTTAGTCCAGCCGAACACTGAAGCTTTCTTT. Protein sequence: CASSLVQPNTEAFF.

Notes on this clonotype: Since a much larger clone is just one base distant, this may be a read error. The V gene is TRBV7-2, the J gene TRBJ2-5; 12 bases map to TRBD2. Per the germline V gene, CDR1 is SGHTA and CDR2 is FQGNSA. The length of the CDR3 is 17 residues. This chain's CDR3 is CASSVGLAGILQETQHF. CDR3 sequence (DNA): TGTGCCAGCAGCGTCGGACTAGCGGGGATCTTACAAGAGACCCAGCACTTC.

V and J are TRBV12-3 or TRBV12-4 and TRBJ1-5; D unclear. V lost 7 bases and J lost 7, with 11 bases in between. The CDR3 spans 12 residues. DNA of the CDR3: TGTGCCAGCACCGACGTAGGACAGCCCCAGCATTTT. Translation gives CASTDVGQPQHF.

This clonotype was picked up a small number of times. V is TRBV5-1 and J is TRBJ2-2; tentative D call: TRBD1 (6 bases). Germline V gene sequence: CDR1 SGHRS, CDR2 YFSETQ. This CDR3 is built from 14 residues. Between the trimmed V and J ends, which lost 6 bases and 4 bases, there was a span of 13 bases. The CDR3 is CASKWDTTTGELFF. Here the CDR3 DNA reads TGCGCCAGCAAGTGGGACACAACCACCGGGGAGCTGTTTTTT.

For this clonotype: A much larger clone differs by one base, so this may be a read error. V and J are TRBV25-1 and TRBJ1-2, with D perhaps TRBD1 (5 bases). The CDR3 has 13 residues. Germline V CDR1 and CDR2: MGHDK, SYGVNS. Here the CDR3 reads CASSQGRNYGYAF. The CDR3 bases are TGTGCCAGCAGTCAGGGCAGGAACTATGGCTACGCCTTC.

This clonotype was recorded at least ten times. The V and J genes are TRBV7-2 and TRBJ2-5; possible D gene TRBD1, 6 bases. V was trimmed by 5 bases and J by 2 bases, leaving 18 bases between them. The germline V gene encodes CDR1 SGHTA and CDR2 FQGNSA. The CDR3 is made up of 16 amino acids. The CDR3: CASSLRMTGAQETQYF. The CDR3 DNA reads as TGTGCCAGCAGCCTACGAATGACAGGAGCACAAGAGACCCAGTACTTC.

The J gene is TRBJ2-5, the V gene TRBV7-3, with no clear D. Germline lookup yields CDR1 SGHTA and CDR2 FQGTGA. This CDR3 spans 12 amino acids. Trimming pared 5 bases from V and 5 bases from J, leaving 9 bases between. The CDR3 DNA reads as TGTGCCAGCAGCCAACCGCCGGAGACCCAGTACTTC. It codes for CASSQPPETQYF.

Many counts were recorded for this clonotype. The chain combines TRBV11-1 with TRBJ1-1; 7 nucleotides align to TRBD1. Germline assignment: CDR1 SGHAT and CDR2 FQDESV (reference sequence). CDR3 length: 14 residues. The J segment lost 1 base and the V segment lost 8 bases, leaving 7 bases of the junction unmatched. CDR3 sequence reads: CASVLGQPNTEAFF. In nucleotides, the CDR3 is TGTGCCAGCGTCCTGGGACAGCCGAACACTGAAGCTTTCTTT.

This clonotype has a handful of counts. The genes are TRBV14 and TRBJ2-7, with D perhaps assigned TRBD1 or TRBD2 (5 bases each). CDR1 SGHDN and CDR2 FVKESK come from the germline V gene. Trimming removed 0 bases from V and 3 bases from J, with 12 bases in between. The length of the CDR3 is 15 residues. The CDR3 reads CASSQDPGAYYEQYF. The DNA for the CDR3 is TGTGCCAGCAGCCAAGATCCCGGGGCCTACTACGAGCAGTACTTC.

This sequence joins TRBV10-3 and TRBJ1-5, with 8 nucleotides matching TRBD1. V dropped 2 bases and J dropped 3; count of bases not matched to a gene: 12. CDR3 length: 18 amino acids. Germline CDR1 and CDR2: ENHRY and SYGVKD. CDR3 bases: TGTGCCATCAGTGAGAAAGTGGACAGGGACGGGGACAATCAGCCCCAGCATTTT. Its translation is CAISEKVDRDGDNQPQHF.

This clonotype has a count of ten or more. V and J are TRBV2 and TRBJ1-4; 11 bases fit TRBD1. CDR3 length: 15 residues. Germline V gives CDR1 SNHLY, CDR2 FYNNEI. After removal of 7 bases from V and 9 bases from J, the junction contained 10 bases not matched to a gene. The CDR3 DNA reads as TGTGCCAGCATCACCTACCGGGACAGGGGGAAAAAACTGTTTTTT. Translating gives CASITYRDRGKKLFF.

The table lists this clonotype with many counts. The V call is TRBV20-1, the J call TRBJ2-5, with TRBD2 as a possible D gene (6 bases). Germline values: CDR1 DFQATT, CDR2 SNEGSKA (reference sequence). V shed 7 bases and J shed 7 bases, with 22 bases lying between them. This CDR3 is 14 amino acids long. DNA of the CDR3: TGCAGTGTTAAGGGGTTCGGGGGAGTCGGGACCCAGTACTTC. Translation gives CSVKGFGGVGTQYF.

This clonotype was seen a handful of times. V gene TRBV18 combines with J gene TRBJ1-6, with D uncertain. The CDR3 extends over 13 amino acids. The V gene's germline CDR1 is KGHSH and CDR2 LQKENI. Trimming removed 1 base at V and 9 bases at J, with 7 bases between. CDR3 DNA sequence: TGTGCCAGCTCACCACAGTCAACTTCACCCCTCCACTTT. This translates into CASSPQSTSPLHF.

Remarks on this clonotype: This sequence may be a read error, since a much larger clone differs from it by one base. The CDR3 does not close with the conserved phenylalanine or tryptophan, likely indicating a read error. The chain links TRBV7-2 to TRBJ1-5; TRBD1 agrees at 8 bases. The germline CDR1 and CDR2 sequences are SGHTA and FQGNSA. This CDR3 is built from 15 residues. The ends lost 5 bases at V and 5 bases at J; junction bases unmatched: 8. CDR3 protein: CASSHRDRGYQPQHL. CDR3 DNA: TGTGCCAGCAGCCACCGAGACAGGGGATATCAGCCCCAGCATCTT.

This clonotype was seen a handful of times. This chain connects TRBV7-3 to TRBJ1-1; no reliable D call. Germline CDR1 and CDR2: SGHTA and FQGTGA. V was clipped by 10 bases and J by 1 base, with 4 bases between them. This CDR3 spans 10 amino acids. The DNA for the CDR3 is TGTGCCACCACGAACACTGAAGCTTTCTTT. Its translation is CATTNTEAFF. Based on the CDR3 plus reference TRBV7-3 and TRBJ1-1, the full variable domain is GAGVSQTPSNKVTEKGKYVELRCDPISGHTALYWYRQSLGQGPEFLIYFQGTGAADDSGLPNDRFFAVRPEGSVSTLKIQRTERGDSAVYLCATTNTEAFFGQGTRLTVV.

On this clonotype itself: Being one base from a much bigger clone, this may be a read error. J is TRBJ1-1 and V is TRBV7-4, with 9 nucleotides matching TRBD1. This CDR3 is 14 amino acids long. Looked up from germline, CDR1 is SGHVT and CDR2 is SQSDAQ. The CDR3 spells CASSGDRARLPASF. The DNA of the CDR3 is TGTGCCAGCAGTGGGGACAGGGCCAGACTCCCAGCTTCCTTT.

This clonotype was seen repeatedly, ten times or more. J is TRBJ1-6 and V is TRBV7-9; D is unresolved. CDR3 length: 15 amino acids. V lost 5 bases and J lost 9, with 17 bases in between. Germline CDR1 SEHNR, CDR2 FQNEAQ (reference sequence). CDR3 loop: CASSQAKRATSPLHF. The CDR3 DNA is TGTGCCAGCAGCCAAGCAAAAAGGGCCACTTCACCCCTCCACTTT.

V and J are TRBV11-2 and TRBJ1-2; D is perhaps TRBD1 (5 bases). Germline values: CDR1 SGHAT, CDR2 FQNNGV. This CDR3 is built from 14 residues. With 1 base removed from V and 9 bases from J, the gap between germline ends came to 15 bases. For the CDR3, the DNA is TGTGCCAGCAGCTTAGTCTCCAGGGTAAAGTGCTACACCTTC. The encoded protein is CASSLVSRVKCYTF. The whole variable domain, filled in from reference TRBV11-2 and TRBJ1-2, reads EAGVAQSPRYKIIEKRQSVAFWCNPISGHATLYWYQQILGQGPKLLIQFQNNGVVDDSQLPKDRFSAERLKGVDSTLKIQPAKLEDSAVYLCASSLVSRVKCYTFGSGTRLTVV.

This clonotype was detected only a few times. This chain connects TRBV12-3 or TRBV12-4 to TRBJ1-2, with 9 nucleotides matching TRBD1. The CDR3 extends over 14 amino acids. V trimming: 4 bases; J trimming: 7 bases; junction bases outside the gene matches: 7. CDR3 sequence: CASSSPGQGPGYTF. CDR3 DNA: TGTGCCAGCAGTTCGCCGGGACAGGGTCCTGGCTACACCTTC.